The 17 T cell receptor beta chains presented below share a single source sample, sequenced in a study of cytomegalovirus exposure and HLA in healthy donors. A multiplex PCR was run with 60 Vbeta primers and 13 Jbeta primers. This table comes from immunoSEQ multiplex PCR, and its TCRdb copy is limited to in-frame clones, with some not included. The sample lists around 190,000 clones, about four fifths occurring once. Sequenced input: PBMCs. All receptors come from a man in his forties or fifties in good health and CMV-seropositive.

V and J are TRBV7-9 and TRBJ2-7, with TRBD2 matching over 11 bases. Trimming cost V 4 bases and J 3 bases; bases outside gene matches: 8. CDR3 size: 16 residues. Per the germline V gene, CDR1 is SEHNR and CDR2 is FQNEAQ (reference sequence). The CDR3 nucleotides read TGTGCCAGCAGCTCTCAAGGAACTAGCGGGAGCTACGAGCAGTACTTC. Protein product: CASSSQGTSGSYEQYF.

The CDR3 nucleotides are TGTGCCAGTACCATGTTGGGGGCGCATAGGGATACGCAGTATTTT. Its protein is CASTMLGAHRDTQYF. J is TRBJ2-3 and V is TRBV19; tentatively, D is TRBD1 (6 bases). V was trimmed by 7 bases and J by 6 bases, leaving 20 bases between them. The CDR3 loop spans 15 amino acids. Germline V gene lookup returns CDR1 LNHDA and CDR2 SQIVND (reference sequence).

This clone was counted once. V usage is TRBV29-1 and J usage is TRBJ2-7; D is possibly TRBD1 (5 bases). Trimming stripped 1 base from V and 5 bases from J, with 15 bases between. The CDR3 is 14 residues long. Per germline, CDR1 SQVTM and CDR2 ANQGSEA. DNA for the CDR3: TGCAGCGTTGAAGGGCAGGGTCGGTGGGACGAGCAGTACTTC. Translating it yields CSVEGQGRWDEQYF.

V usage is TRBV10-2 and J usage is TRBJ1-2; the D gene is possibly TRBD1 (5 bases). The CDR3 sequence is 14 residues long. V was pared by 4 bases and J by 3 bases, with 12 bases between. Germline CDR1 WSHSY, CDR2 SAAADI. Here the CDR3 reads CASSARRGDYGYTF. DNA of the CDR3: TGCGCCAGCAGTGCTAGAAGGGGTGACTATGGCTACACCTTC.

The genes are TRBV7-2 and TRBJ2-6, with unresolved D. Trimming shortened V by 2 bases and J by 1 base, and 6 bases separated the two germline ends. Germline V gives CDR1 SGHTA, CDR2 FQGNSA. The CDR3 sequence is 15 residues long. CDR3 in DNA: TGTGCCAGCAGCTTATCCTTTTCTGGGGCCAACGTCCTGACTTTC. It translates to CASSLSFSGANVLTF. The variable domain in full, completed from reference TRBV7-2 and TRBJ2-6, reads GAGVSQSPSNKVTEKGKDVELRCDPISGHTALYWYRQSLGQGLEFLIYFQGNSAPDKSGLPSDRFSAERTGGSVSTLTIQRTQQEDSAVYLCASSLSFSGANVLTFGAGSRLTVL.

CDR3 loop: CASSPLASSTDTQYF. CDR3 bases: TGTGCCTCGTCCCCGCTAGCGAGTAGCACAGATACGCAGTATTTT. The chain combines TRBV19 with TRBJ2-3; D may be TRBD2 (6 bases). The germline gives CDR1 LNHDA, CDR2 SQIVND (reference sequence). V lost 11 bases and J 0 bases, leaving 18 bases between the germline ends. CDR3 size: 15 residues.

The chain uses TRBV6-4 and TRBJ2-1; possible D gene TRBD2, 5 bases. This CDR3 has 14 amino acids. Germline loops: CDR1 MRHNA, CDR2 SNTAGT. V was clipped by 3 bases and J by 6 bases, with 12 bases between them. CDR3 sequence (DNA): TGTGCCAGCAGTGAACTCGGGGTCGTCAATGAGCAGTTCTTC. It codes for CASSELGVVNEQFF.

The chain couples TRBV5-8 to TRBJ2-7; 10 nucleotides align to TRBD1. Germline CDR1 reads SGHTS; CDR2 reads YDEGEE. Trimming took 4 bases from V and 6 from J; bases not matched to a gene: 4. The CDR3 spans 13 residues. Written as DNA, the CDR3 is TGTGCCAGCAGCAGGTGGGACAGGGGCGAGCAGTACTTC. Translation gives CASSRWDRGEQYF.

J is TRBJ2-2 and V is TRBV5-4; 8 nucleotides align to TRBD1. Germline trimming cut 4 bases from V and 0 bases from J; bases unmatched to any gene: 5. This CDR3 has 16 amino acids. Germline V gene lookup returns CDR1 SGHNT and CDR2 YYREEE (reference sequence). The CDR3: CASSPLGQANTGELFF. In DNA form, the CDR3 reads TGTGCCAGCAGCCCCTTGGGACAGGCGAACACCGGGGAGCTGTTTTTT.

To note about this clone: Other nucleotide sequences from this sample produce the same CDR3. The chain couples TRBV7-2 to TRBJ2-1; TRBD2 aligns across 9 bases. CDR1 is SGHTA and CDR2 is FQGNSA in the germline V gene. V dropped 3 bases and J dropped 0; count of bases not matched to a gene: 0. The CDR3 has 15 residues. In nucleotides, the CDR3 is TGTGCCAGCAGCTTTAGCGGGGGCTCCTACAATGAGCAGTTCTTC. Translating gives CASSFSGGSYNEQFF.

This chain connects TRBV6-5 to TRBJ1-6; 7 positions match TRBD1. V was pared by 0 bases and J by 9 bases, with 5 bases of the junction left unmatched. The CDR3 runs to 15 residues. Germline assignment: CDR1 MNHEY and CDR2 SVGAGI. Here the CDR3 reads CASSYSGTAVSPLHF. Written as DNA, the CDR3 is TGTGCCAGCAGTTACTCCGGGACAGCGGTTTCACCCCTCCACTTT.

The chain couples TRBV6-6 to TRBJ1-1; weak D call: TRBD1 (6 bases). This CDR3 contains 13 residues. The V gene's germline CDR1 is MNHNY and CDR2 SVGAGI (reference sequence). The V and J ends lost 5 bases and 3 bases respectively, with 10 bases between them. In nucleotides, the CDR3 is TGTGCCAGCAGTCCGGACAGATACACTGAAGCTTTCTTT. It encodes CASSPDRYTEAFF.

J is TRBJ2-5 and V is TRBV5-1; tentative D call: TRBD1 (6 bases). Trimming took off 3 bases at V and 11 bases at J, with 20 bases between the two ends. Germline loops: CDR1 SGHRS, CDR2 YFSETQ. This CDR3 spans 14 amino acids. The CDR3: CASSSPGTPGEQYF. The CDR3 nucleotides are TGCGCCAGCAGCTCCCCCGGGACACCCGGGGAGCAGTACTTC.

The V gene is TRBV25-1, the J gene TRBJ2-7, with D unclear. Trimming took off 10 bases at V and 12 bases at J, with 16 bases between the two ends. Per germline, CDR1 MGHDK and CDR2 SYGVNS. This CDR3 has 10 amino acids. The CDR3 DNA sequence: TGTGCCACCGTCTTTGGCCAATTGTACTTC. It translates to CATVFGQLYF.

V usage is TRBV30 and J usage is TRBJ1-2; 12 nucleotides agree with TRBD1. Trimming removed 1 base from V and 6 bases from J; junction bases left unmatched: 9. The germline V gene has CDR1 GTSNPN and CDR2 SVGIG (reference sequence). The CDR3 runs to 16 residues. This CDR3 is CAWSARDRGLTDGYTF. The CDR3, as DNA: TGTGCCTGGAGTGCCCGGGACAGGGGGCTAACCGATGGCTACACCTTC.

This clone was picked up one time. This chain connects TRBV6-5 to TRBJ2-1, with a weak D call TRBD2 (6 bases). Germline V lookup: CDR1 MNHEY, CDR2 SVGAGI. The CDR3 runs to 14 residues. Trimming removed 5 bases at V and 4 bases at J, with 12 bases between. As DNA, the CDR3 is TGTGCCAGCAGTCCTCCGGGACTTTACAATGAGCAGTTCTTC. Translating it yields CASSPPGLYNEQFF.

This rearrangement joins TRBV19 to TRBJ1-2; 7 bases line up with TRBD1. CDR1 LNHDA and CDR2 SQIVND come from the germline V gene (reference sequence). Germline trimming cut 5 bases from V and 5 bases from J; bases unmatched to any gene: 8. The CDR3 loop spans 14 amino acids. For the CDR3, the DNA is TGTGCCAGTAGTCCTCGGACAGGTCTATATGGCTACACCTTC. Amino acids: CASSPRTGLYGYTF. Supplemented by reference TRBV19 and TRBJ1-2, the full variable domain reads DGGITQSPKYLFRKEGQNVTLSCEQNLNHDAMYWYRQDPGQGLRLIYYSQIVNDFQKGDIAEGYSVSREKKESFPLTVTSAQKNPTAFYLCASSPRTGLYGYTFGSGTRLTVV.